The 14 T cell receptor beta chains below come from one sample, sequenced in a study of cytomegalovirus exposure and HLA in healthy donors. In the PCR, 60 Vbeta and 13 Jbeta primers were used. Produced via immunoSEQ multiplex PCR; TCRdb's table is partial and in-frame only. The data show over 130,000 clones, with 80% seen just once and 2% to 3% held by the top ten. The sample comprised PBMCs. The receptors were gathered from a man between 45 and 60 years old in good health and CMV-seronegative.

In DNA, the CDR3 is TGTGCCAGCAGCACGACTAGCGGGGCCGGGTTGACCGGGGAGCTGTTTTTT. Translated: CASSTTSGAGLTGELFF. The chain links TRBV7-2 to TRBJ2-2; 11 bases agree with TRBD2. The germline V gene has CDR1 SGHTA and CDR2 FQGNSA. The CDR3 has 17 amino acids. J gave up 5 bases and V 5 bases, and 10 bases lay outside the gene matches.

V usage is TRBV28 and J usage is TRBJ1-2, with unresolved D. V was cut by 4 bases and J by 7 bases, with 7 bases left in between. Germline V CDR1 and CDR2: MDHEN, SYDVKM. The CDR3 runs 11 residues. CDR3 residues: CASSYPGGYTF. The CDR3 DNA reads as TGTGCCAGCAGTTACCCCGGTGGCTACACCTTC.

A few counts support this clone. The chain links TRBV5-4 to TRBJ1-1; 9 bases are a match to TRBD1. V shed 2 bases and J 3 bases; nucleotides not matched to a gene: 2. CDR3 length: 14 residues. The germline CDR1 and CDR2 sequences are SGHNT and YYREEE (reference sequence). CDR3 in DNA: TGTGCCAGCAGCTTACGACAGGGGGACACTGAAGCTTTCTTT. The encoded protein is CASSLRQGDTEAFF.

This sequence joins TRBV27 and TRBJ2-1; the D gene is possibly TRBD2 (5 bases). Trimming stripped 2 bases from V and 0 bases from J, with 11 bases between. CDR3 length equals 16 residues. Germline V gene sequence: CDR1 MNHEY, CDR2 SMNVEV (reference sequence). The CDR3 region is CASSLMGVLSYNEQFF. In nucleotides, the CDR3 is TGTGCCAGCAGTTTAATGGGAGTTCTCTCCTACAATGAGCAGTTCTTC.

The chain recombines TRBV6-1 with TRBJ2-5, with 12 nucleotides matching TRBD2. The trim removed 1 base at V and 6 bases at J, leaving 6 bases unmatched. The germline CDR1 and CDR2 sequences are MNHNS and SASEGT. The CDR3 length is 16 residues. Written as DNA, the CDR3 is TGTGCCAGCAGTGAAGAACTAGCGGGGGGTGGAAAGACCCAGTACTTC. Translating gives CASSEELAGGGKTQYF.

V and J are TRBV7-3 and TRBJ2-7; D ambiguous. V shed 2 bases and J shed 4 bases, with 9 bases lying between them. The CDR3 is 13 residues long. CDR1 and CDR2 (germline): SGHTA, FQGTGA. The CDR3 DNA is TGTGCCAGCAGCTTAGACTTCGGGTACGAGCAGTACTTC. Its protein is CASSLDFGYEQYF.

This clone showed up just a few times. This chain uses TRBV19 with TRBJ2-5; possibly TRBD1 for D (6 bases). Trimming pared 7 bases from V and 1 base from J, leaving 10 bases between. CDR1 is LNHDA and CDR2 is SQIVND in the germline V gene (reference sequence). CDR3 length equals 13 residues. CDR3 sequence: CASTPDSQETQYF. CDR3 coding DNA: TGTGCCAGTACCCCGGACAGCCAAGAGACCCAGTACTTC.

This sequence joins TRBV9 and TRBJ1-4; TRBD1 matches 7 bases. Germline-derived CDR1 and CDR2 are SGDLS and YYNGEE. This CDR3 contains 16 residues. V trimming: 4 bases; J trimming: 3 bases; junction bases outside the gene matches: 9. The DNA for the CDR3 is TGTGCCAGCAGCTTCCAGACGGACAGGCCTAATGAAAAACTGTTTTTT. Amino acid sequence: CASSFQTDRPNEKLFF.

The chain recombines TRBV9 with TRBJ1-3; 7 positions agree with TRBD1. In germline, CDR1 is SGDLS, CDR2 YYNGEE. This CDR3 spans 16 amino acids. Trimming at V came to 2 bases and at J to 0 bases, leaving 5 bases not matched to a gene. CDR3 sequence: CASSVGQYYSGNTIYF. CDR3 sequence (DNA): TGTGCCAGCAGCGTGGGACAGTATTACTCTGGAAACACCATATATTTT.

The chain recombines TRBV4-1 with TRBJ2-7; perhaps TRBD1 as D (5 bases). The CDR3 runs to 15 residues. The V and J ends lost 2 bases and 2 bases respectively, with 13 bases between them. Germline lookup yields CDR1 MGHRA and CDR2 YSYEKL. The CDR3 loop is CASSQSRPGPYEQYF. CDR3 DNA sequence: TGCGCCAGCAGCCAAAGCAGACCAGGGCCCTACGAGCAGTACTTC.

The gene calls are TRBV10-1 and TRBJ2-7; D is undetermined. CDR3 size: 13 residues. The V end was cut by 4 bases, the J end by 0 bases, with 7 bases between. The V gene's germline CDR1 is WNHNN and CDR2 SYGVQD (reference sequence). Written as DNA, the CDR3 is TGCGCCAGCAGTGCCGACACCTCCTACGAGCAGTACTTC. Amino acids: CASSADTSYEQYF.

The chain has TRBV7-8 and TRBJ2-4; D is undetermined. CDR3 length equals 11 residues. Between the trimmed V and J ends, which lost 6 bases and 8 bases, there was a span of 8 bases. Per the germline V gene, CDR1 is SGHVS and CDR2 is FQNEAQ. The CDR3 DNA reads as TGTGCCAGCAGATCCGAGGACATTCAGTACTTC. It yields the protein CASRSEDIQYF.

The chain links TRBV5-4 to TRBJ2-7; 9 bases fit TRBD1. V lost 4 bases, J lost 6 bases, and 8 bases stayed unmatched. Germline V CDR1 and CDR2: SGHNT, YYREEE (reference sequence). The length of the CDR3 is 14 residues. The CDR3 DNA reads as TGTGCCAGCAGCGTGGACAGGGGCTGGGGCGAGCAGTACTTC. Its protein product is CASSVDRGWGEQYF. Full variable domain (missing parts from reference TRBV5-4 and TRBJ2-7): ETGVTQSPTHLIKTRGQQVTLRCSSQSGHNTVSWYQQALGQGPQFIFQYYREEENGRGNFPPRFSGLQFPNYSSELNVNALELDDSALYLCASSVDRGWGEQYFGPGTRLTVT.

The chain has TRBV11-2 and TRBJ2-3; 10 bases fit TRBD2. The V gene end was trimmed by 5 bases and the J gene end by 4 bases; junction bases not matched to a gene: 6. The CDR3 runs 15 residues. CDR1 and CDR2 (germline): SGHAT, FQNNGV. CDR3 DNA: TGTGCCAGCAGCAGACTAGCGGGTTTGCCAGATACGCAGTATTTT. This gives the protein CASSRLAGLPDTQYF.